The 25 T cell receptor beta chains listed next were all sequenced from one sample in a study of T cells after yellow fever vaccination. MiXCR was run by TCRdb on the 5' RACE reads, yielding one entry per CDR3 protein. The table lists about 260,000 distinct CDR3 sequences, roughly 4.8% of them singletons, with under 3.5% in the top ten. Sequences were derived from CD4+ T cells sorted from PBMCs, sampled on the day of the yellow fever booster vaccination. The receptors were sampled from a man between 18 and 29 years old who received the YFV17D yellow fever vaccine.

This chain joins TRBV15 and TRBJ1-2; D gene unclear. This CDR3 is 13 amino acids long. Germline V gives CDR1 LNHNV, CDR2 YYDKDF (reference sequence). V lost 5 bases and J lost 3, with 10 bases in between. This chain's CDR3 is CATSYDGHYGYTF. The CDR3 DNA sequence: TGTGCCACCAGCTATGACGGCCACTATGGCTACACCTTC.

A few counts support this clonotype. The CDR3 DNA reads TGCGCCAGCAGCCAAGATTCACGTGTGGGCTACACCTTC. Its protein is CASSQDSRVGYTF. This chain connects TRBV4-3 to TRBJ1-2; D gene ambiguous. Germline-derived CDR1 and CDR2 are LGHNA and YSLEER. The V end lost 0 bases, the J end lost 8 bases, and 10 bases lay between the germline ends. The CDR3 is made up of 13 amino acids.

This clonotype has a handful of counts. V is TRBV11-2 and J is TRBJ2-3; D not certain. V dropped 3 bases and J dropped 6 bases, with 10 bases sitting between them. The germline gives CDR1 SGHAT, CDR2 FQNNGV. The CDR3 is made up of 13 amino acids. In DNA form, the CDR3 reads TGTGCCAGCAGCTTTGGGTTAGGGGATACGCAGTATTTT. Amino acids: CASSFGLGDTQYF.

This clonotype was picked up a small number of times. V gene TRBV4-1 combines with J gene TRBJ1-1; 7 nucleotides agree with TRBD1. Germline lookup yields CDR1 MGHRA and CDR2 YSYEKL. The ends lost 3 bases at V and 4 bases at J; junction bases unmatched: 8. This CDR3 comprises 15 residues. The CDR3 region is CASSHSRQGGTEAFF. The CDR3 region has the DNA TGCGCCAGCAGCCACAGTAGACAGGGAGGCACTGAAGCTTTCTTT.

This clonotype appeared many times. The gene calls are TRBV20-1 and TRBJ2-5; 7 bases align to TRBD2. This CDR3 contains 14 residues. Trimming cost V 5 bases and J 2 bases; bases outside gene matches: 8. In germline, CDR1 is DFQATT, CDR2 SNEGSKA (reference sequence). Written as DNA, the CDR3 is TGCAGTGCTGAAAACCCGGGACTACAAGAGACCCAGTACTTC. Its translation: CSAENPGLQETQYF.

Ten or more counts support this clonotype. The chain carries TRBV12-3 or TRBV12-4 and TRBJ2-5, with D maybe TRBD1 (6 bases). The CDR3 covers 15 residues. With 1 base removed from V and 0 bases from J, the gap between germline ends came to 9 bases. The CDR3: CASSLGTEYQETQYF. CDR3 DNA sequence: TGTGCCAGCAGTTTAGGGACAGAGTACCAAGAGACCCAGTACTTC.

This clonotype showed up many times. The rearrangement links TRBV6-5 to TRBJ1-6, with D tentatively TRBD1 (5 bases). The CDR3 covers 15 residues. Trimming removed 4 bases from V and 3 bases from J, with 10 bases in between. Germline V gene data show CDR1 as MNHEY and CDR2 as SVGAGI. The CDR3 nucleotides are TGTGCCAGCAGTTTGGACACTCTCTATAATTCACCCCTCCACTTT. It specifies CASSLDTLYNSPLHF.

At least ten counts were recorded for this clonotype. The chain combines TRBV12-3 or TRBV12-4 with TRBJ2-3; no reliable D call. The CDR3 length is 11 residues. The germline V and J ends were trimmed by 6 bases and 2 bases, with 3 bases remaining between them. DNA for the CDR3: TGTGCCAGCAGCGTCACAGATACGCAGTATTTT. This gives the protein CASSVTDTQYF.

The DNA of the CDR3 is TGTGCCAGCAGTTTAGCGAATGAAAAACTGTTTTTT. Translated: CASSLANEKLFF. J is TRBJ1-4 and V is TRBV28; D is unresolved. The CDR3 extends over 12 amino acids. In germline, CDR1 is MDHEN, CDR2 SYDVKM. Trimming cost V 2 bases and J 5 bases, with 3 bases left between them. The whole variable domain, remainder taken from reference TRBV28 and TRBJ1-4, is DVKVTQSSRYLVKRTGEKVFLECVQDMDHENMFWYRQDPGLGLRLIYFSYDVKMKEKGDIPEGYSVSREKKERFSLILESASTNQTSMYLCASSLANEKLFFGSGTQLSVL.

This chain links TRBV29-1 with TRBJ2-4; a weak D match, TRBD1 (6 bases). V was shortened by 6 bases and J by 5 bases, with 14 bases between the two germline ends. Germline V gives CDR1 SQVTM, CDR2 ANQGSEA. CDR3 length: 13 residues. The CDR3 nucleotides are TGCAGCGTCCCAGGACAGTCGGAAAACATTCAGTACTTC. This gives the protein CSVPGQSENIQYF.

This clonotype came up a few times. This rearrangement joins TRBV19 to TRBJ1-6; 7 positions match TRBD1. V lost 4 bases, J lost 3 bases, and 3 bases stayed unmatched. Germline values: CDR1 LNHDA, CDR2 SQIVND (reference sequence). The CDR3 runs to 15 residues. In nucleotides, the CDR3 is TGTGCCAGTAGTACCCGGGACAGCTATAATTCACCCCTCCACTTT. It specifies CASSTRDSYNSPLHF.

This clonotype was observed many times. The chain has TRBV7-2 and TRBJ2-6, with a weak D call TRBD2 (5 bases). The V end lost 1 base, the J end lost 5 bases, and 15 bases lay between the germline ends. This CDR3 region has 17 residues. From germline, CDR1 is SGHTA and CDR2 FQGNSA. In nucleotides, the CDR3 is TGTGCCAGCAGCTTAGGATCTCGTAGAGGGTGGGCCAACGTCCTGACTTTC. As protein: CASSLGSRRGWANVLTF.

This rearrangement joins TRBV18 to TRBJ2-7, with D perhaps assigned TRBD1 or TRBD2 (5 bases each). CDR1 is KGHSH and CDR2 is LQKENI in the germline V gene. The CDR3 consists of 14 residues. Trimming pared 3 bases from V and 5 bases from J, leaving 14 bases between. CDR3: CASSPGAQEDEQYF. The CDR3 DNA reads as TGTGCCAGCTCACCCGGGGCACAGGAGGACGAGCAGTACTTC.

This clonotype was counted a few times. The rearrangement links TRBV20-1 to TRBJ2-5, with 8 bases matching TRBD2. The CDR3 consists of 14 residues. CDR1 is DFQATT and CDR2 is SNEGSKA in the germline V gene (reference sequence). With V trimmed by 5 bases and J by 5 bases, 10 bases remained unmatched. The CDR3: CSAAVAGSRETQYF. The CDR3, as DNA: TGCAGTGCTGCAGTAGCGGGGTCTAGGGAGACCCAGTACTTC.

The chain links TRBV6-6 to TRBJ2-3; no firm D call. Looked up from germline, CDR1 is MNHNY and CDR2 is SVGAGI (reference sequence). V was cut by 2 bases and J by 2 bases, with 14 bases left in between. The CDR3 covers 16 residues. CDR3 residues: CASSYGLVRITDTQYF. The CDR3 nucleotides read TGTGCCAGCAGTTACGGTCTAGTGAGAATCACAGATACGCAGTATTTT.

The chain employs TRBV6-5 and TRBJ1-2; D gene uncertain. The germline V gene encodes CDR1 MNHEY and CDR2 SVGAGI. V lost 0 bases, J lost 7 bases, and 15 bases lay in between. The CDR3 totals 15 residues. The CDR3 loop is CASSYSGNSRGGYTF. The CDR3 region has the DNA TGTGCCAGCAGTTACTCGGGCAATTCGAGAGGTGGCTACACCTTC.

This clonotype was seen repeatedly, ten times or more. The chain recombines TRBV12-3 or TRBV12-4 with TRBJ2-1; D ambiguous. Trimming stripped 5 bases from V and 0 bases from J, with 11 bases between. This CDR3 has 15 residues. CDR3 DNA sequence: TGTGCCAGCAGTCCTGACACGAGCTCCTACAATGAGCAGTTCTTC. It encodes CASSPDTSSYNEQFF.

The chain combines TRBV5-4 with TRBJ2-7; D gene ambiguous. The CDR3 sequence is 15 residues long. Trimming removed 0 bases at V and 4 bases at J, with 14 bases between. Germline V lookup: CDR1 SGHNT, CDR2 YYREEE (reference sequence). CDR3 coding DNA: TGTGCCAGCAGCTTGGGTGGCATGAGGAGATACGAGCAGTACGTC. Protein product: CASSLGGMRRYEQYV.

A few counts support this clonotype. The chain has TRBV7-2 and TRBJ1-1; possible D gene TRBD1, 5 bases. This CDR3 is 17 amino acids long. Looked up from germline, CDR1 is SGHTA and CDR2 is FQGNSA. Trimming took off 5 bases at V and 4 bases at J, with 23 bases between the two ends. The CDR3 DNA reads as TGTGCCAGCAGCGCGGTTACCGGGCCCGGGGGTGGCACTGAAGCTTTCTTT. Its translation: CASSAVTGPGGGTEAFF.

J is TRBJ2-5 and V is TRBV6-1, with D perhaps matching TRBD1 (6 bases). V was pared by 2 bases and J by 9 bases, with 16 bases between. Germline V gives CDR1 MNHNS, CDR2 SASEGT. This CDR3 is built from 14 residues. The CDR3 DNA reads TGTGCCAGCAGTGAAAGGTCGAGGGGGACGGCCCAGTACTTC. Its protein product is CASSERSRGTAQYF.

This clonotype was counted a few times. The V gene is TRBV7-2, the J gene TRBJ2-7; 12 bases fit TRBD1. The V gene's germline CDR1 is SGHTA and CDR2 FQGNSA. The ends lost 3 bases at V and 4 bases at J; junction bases unmatched: 4. CDR3 length: 15 amino acids. As DNA, the CDR3 is TGTGCCAGCAGCTTGGGACAGGGGGCTCAATACGAGCAGTACTTC. It specifies CASSLGQGAQYEQYF. Drawing the rest from reference TRBV7-2 and TRBJ2-7, the complete variable domain is GAGVSQSPSNKVTEKGKDVELRCDPISGHTALYWYRQSLGQGLEFLIYFQGNSAPDKSGLPSDRFSAERTGGSVSTLTIQRTQQEDSAVYLCASSLGQGAQYEQYFGPGTRLTVT.

This clonotype showed up many times. The chain is built from TRBV4-1 and TRBJ1-3; D gene unclear. The CDR3 length is 14 residues. V dropped 1 base and J dropped 0 bases, with 4 bases sitting between them. Germline-derived CDR1 and CDR2 are MGHRA and YSYEKL. The CDR3 DNA is TGCGCCAGCAGCCAAGGGAACTCTGGAAACACCATATATTTT. Protein sequence: CASSQGNSGNTIYF.

The sample holds a few counts of this clonotype. This chain uses TRBV5-6 with TRBJ2-3, with 9 bases fitting TRBD2. Looked up from germline, CDR1 is SGHDT and CDR2 is YYEEEE. Trimming at V came to 9 bases and at J to 4 bases, leaving 6 bases not matched to a gene. The CDR3 totals 13 residues. For the CDR3, the DNA is TGTGCCACCCTACGCGGGGGGGCAGATACGCAGTATTTT. The encoded protein is CATLRGGADTQYF.

The V call is TRBV7-2, the J call TRBJ2-5; D may be TRBD2 (5 bases). Germline CDR1 SGHTA, CDR2 FQGNSA. Between the trimmed V and J ends, which lost 0 bases and 5 bases, there was a span of 10 bases. There are 14 residues in the CDR3. The CDR3 region has the DNA TGTGCCAGCAGCTTAGCTGGACTCACGGAGACCCAGTACTTC. Its translation is CASSLAGLTETQYF.

This clonotype has only a few counts. The chain is built from TRBV6-1 and TRBJ2-7; 8 bases map to TRBD2. Germline V CDR1 and CDR2: MNHNS, SASEGT. The CDR3 spans 17 residues. The V and J ends lost 7 bases and 3 bases, in that order; junction bases with no gene match: 17. CDR3 loop: CASTEGLAGTLSYEQYF. CDR3 sequence (DNA): TGTGCCAGCACCGAGGGGCTAGCGGGTACACTCAGCTACGAGCAGTACTTC.